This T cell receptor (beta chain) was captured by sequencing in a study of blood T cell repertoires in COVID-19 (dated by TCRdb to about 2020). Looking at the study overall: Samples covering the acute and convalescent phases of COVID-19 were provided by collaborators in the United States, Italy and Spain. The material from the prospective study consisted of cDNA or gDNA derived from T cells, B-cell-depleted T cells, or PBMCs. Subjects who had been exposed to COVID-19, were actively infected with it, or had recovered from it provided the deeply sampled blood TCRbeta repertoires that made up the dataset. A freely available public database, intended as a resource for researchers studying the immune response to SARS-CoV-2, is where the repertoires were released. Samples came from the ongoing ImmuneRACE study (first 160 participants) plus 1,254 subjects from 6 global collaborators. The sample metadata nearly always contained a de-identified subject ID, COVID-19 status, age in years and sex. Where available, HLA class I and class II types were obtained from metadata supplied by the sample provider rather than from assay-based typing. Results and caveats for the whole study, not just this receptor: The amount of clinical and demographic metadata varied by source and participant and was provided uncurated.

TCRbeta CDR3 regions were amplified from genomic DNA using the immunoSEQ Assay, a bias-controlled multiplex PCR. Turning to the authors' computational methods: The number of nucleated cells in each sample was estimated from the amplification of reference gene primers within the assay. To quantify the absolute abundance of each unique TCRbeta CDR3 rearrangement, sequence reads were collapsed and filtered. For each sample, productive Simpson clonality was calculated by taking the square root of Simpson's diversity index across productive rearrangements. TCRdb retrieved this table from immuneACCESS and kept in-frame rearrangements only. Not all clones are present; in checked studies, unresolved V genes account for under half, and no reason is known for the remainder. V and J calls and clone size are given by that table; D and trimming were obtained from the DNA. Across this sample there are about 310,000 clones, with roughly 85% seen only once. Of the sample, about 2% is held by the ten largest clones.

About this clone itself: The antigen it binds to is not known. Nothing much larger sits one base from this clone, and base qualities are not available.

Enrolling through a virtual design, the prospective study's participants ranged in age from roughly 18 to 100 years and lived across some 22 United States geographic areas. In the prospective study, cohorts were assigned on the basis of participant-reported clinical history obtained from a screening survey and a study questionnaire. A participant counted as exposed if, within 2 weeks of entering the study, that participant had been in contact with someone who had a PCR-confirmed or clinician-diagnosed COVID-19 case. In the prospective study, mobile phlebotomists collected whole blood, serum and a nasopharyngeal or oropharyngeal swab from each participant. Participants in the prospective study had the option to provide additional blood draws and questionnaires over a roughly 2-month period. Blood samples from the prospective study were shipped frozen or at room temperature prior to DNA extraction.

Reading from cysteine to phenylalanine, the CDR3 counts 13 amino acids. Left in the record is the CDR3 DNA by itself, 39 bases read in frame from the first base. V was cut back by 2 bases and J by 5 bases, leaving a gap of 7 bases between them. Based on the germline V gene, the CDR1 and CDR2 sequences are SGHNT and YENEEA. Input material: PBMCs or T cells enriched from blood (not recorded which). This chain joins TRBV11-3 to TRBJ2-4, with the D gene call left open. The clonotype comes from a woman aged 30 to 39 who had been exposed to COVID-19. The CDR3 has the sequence CASSLPGQNIQYF. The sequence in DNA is TGTGCCAGCAGCTTACCCGGTCAAAACATTCAGTACTTC.